This entry lists 12 T cell receptor beta chains sequenced from one sample in a study of response to subunit inactivated influenza vaccine. TCRdb re-derived calls from the RT-PCR reads in MiXCR, one entry per CDR3 protein. Of about 190,000 distinct CDR3 sequences listed, 13% to 15% were seen once; the top ten hold 26%. Sequenced material: CD8+ T cells sorted from PBMCs, taken 5 to 6 days after vaccination. Source of these receptors: a man aged 45 to 65 who received an inactivated influenza vaccine.

This sequence joins TRBV20-1 and TRBJ2-1; TRBD2 might be the D (5 bases). The CDR3 is 14 residues long. Trimming took 7 bases from V and 0 from J, leaving 13 bases between them. Germline CDR1 reads DFQATT; CDR2 reads SNEGSKA (reference sequence). The CDR3 region is CSEMGDTSYNEQFF. The CDR3 bases are TGCAGTGAAATGGGAGATACCTCCTACAATGAGCAGTTCTTC.

V and J are TRBV7-6 and TRBJ2-3, with D possibly being TRBD1 (5 bases). This CDR3 comprises 14 residues. In germline, CDR1 is SGHVS, CDR2 FNYEAQ. The V end lost 1 base, the J end lost 3 bases, and 8 bases lay between the germline ends. The CDR3 loop reads CASSLGRTTDTQYF. CDR3 in DNA: TGTGCCAGCAGCTTAGGTCGGACAACAGATACGCAGTATTTT.

CDR3 nucleotides: TGTGCCAGCAGTTACTCACAACTCAGGGGCGCTCGGGAGCTGTTTTTT. This sequence encodes CASSYSQLRGARELFF. The genes are TRBV6-5 and TRBJ2-2; D perhaps matches TRBD1 (6 bases). The CDR3 totals 16 residues. Germline CDR1 is MNHEY and CDR2 is SVGAGI. V was clipped by 0 bases and J by 9 bases, with 17 bases between them.

In its sample, this clonotype was seen a few times. The J gene is TRBJ2-7, the V gene TRBV3-1; TRBD2 matches 11 bases. The CDR3 contains 17 residues. Germline V gene sequence: CDR1 LGHDT, CDR2 YNNKEL (reference sequence). V was pared by 5 bases and J by 2 bases, with 11 bases of the junction left unmatched. The DNA for the CDR3 is TGTGCCAGCAGCAAAGGGCGACTAGCGGGATCACCCTACGAGCAGTACTTC. Its translation is CASSKGRLAGSPYEQYF.

There are many counts of this clonotype. The gene calls are TRBV12-3 or TRBV12-4 and TRBJ2-5, with unresolved D. The CDR3 length is 12 residues. Deletions cut 3 bases from V and 10 bases from J, with 12 bases between. CDR3 sequence (DNA): TGTGCCAGCAGTTTTAGCTATGGGGACCAGTACTTC. Amino acids: CASSFSYGDQYF.

Only a few counts were recorded for this clonotype. The J gene is TRBJ2-2, the V gene TRBV2; 8 bases are a match to TRBD1. The J segment lost 3 bases and the V segment lost 8 bases, leaving 5 bases of the junction unmatched. The CDR3 is 14 amino acids. The germline CDR1 and CDR2 sequences are SNHLY and FYNNEI. CDR3 loop: CASRQGSYTGELFF. The CDR3 DNA is TGTGCCAGCCGACAGGGGTCCTACACCGGGGAGCTGTTTTTT.

This clonotype was detected a few times. The CDR3 DNA follows: TGCGCCAGCAGCTGGGCCGGCCTTTCAGGTCAGCCCCAGCATTTT. This sequence encodes CASSWAGLSGQPQHF. The V call is TRBV5-1, the J call TRBJ1-5; D ambiguous. The V gene lost 3 bases and the J gene lost 6 bases, with 16 bases spanning the gap. Germline lookup yields CDR1 SGHRS and CDR2 YFSETQ. The CDR3 runs 15 residues.

In its sample, this clonotype was seen many times. The gene calls are TRBV29-1 and TRBJ1-1; 8 bases are shared with TRBD1. The CDR3 runs 12 residues. J gave up 6 bases and V 7 bases, and 7 bases lay outside the gene matches. Germline CDR1 reads SQVTM; CDR2 reads ANQGSEA. CDR3 coding DNA: TGCAGCGCAATCGGACAGGGAGCTGAAGCTTTCTTT. Translation gives CSAIGQGAEAFF.

J is TRBJ2-3 and V is TRBV29-1, with 13 nucleotides matching TRBD2. CDR3 length: 17 residues. J lost 2 bases, V lost 1 base, and 6 bases had no gene match. CDR1 is SQVTM and CDR2 is ANQGSEA in the germline V gene. CDR3 DNA: TGCAGCGTTGAAGTTGGGACTAGCGGGGCCGTCACAGATACGCAGTATTTT. Translated: CSVEVGTSGAVTDTQYF.

This chain links TRBV14 with TRBJ2-3; D is undetermined. Germline lookup yields CDR1 SGHDN and CDR2 FVKESK. The V end lost 3 bases, the J end lost 1 base, and 8 bases lay between the germline ends. CDR3 size: 14 residues. CDR3 DNA: TGTGCCAGCAGCCAGTGGGTGGGCACAGATACGCAGTATTTT. It codes for CASSQWVGTDTQYF.

This clonotype was recorded a few times. The rearrangement uses TRBV14 and TRBJ2-7, with D possibly called TRBD1 or TRBD2 (5 bases each). Trimming stripped 1 base from V and 11 bases from J, with 21 bases between. The CDR3 consists of 15 residues. From germline, CDR1 is SGHDN and CDR2 FVKESK. CDR3 protein: CASSQARRSPGSKYF. The CDR3 DNA is TGTGCCAGCAGCCAAGCGCGCAGGTCTCCAGGGAGCAAGTACTTC.

The CDR3 DNA sequence: TGTGCCAGCAGCCCTCCACAGTCTTACGAGCAGTACTTC. It is translated as CASSPPQSYEQYF. The chain joins TRBV3-1 to TRBJ2-7, with D unclear. Trimming took 4 bases from V and 4 from J, leaving 11 bases between them. The germline V gene encodes CDR1 LGHDT and CDR2 YNNKEL (reference sequence). The CDR3 runs 13 residues.